This T cell receptor (beta chain) was retrieved from a study of blood T cell repertoires in COVID-19. Study-wide background: Acute and convalescent COVID-19 samples came from the United States, Italy and Spain.

In the original analysis: Researchers report that nucleated cell counts were estimated from reference gene primer amplification. The protocol was immunoSEQ multiplex PCR, while the TCRdb copy is restricted to in-frame clones and leaves out a portion. The DNA was the basis for D and trimming; V, J and clone size are from that table. The data hold under 150,000 clones, with around 80% observed a single time. This clone appeared once. The source of this sequence is a man of 80 years or more with active or convalescent COVID-19. The sequenced sample consisted of peripheral blood.

CDR3 coding DNA: TGTGCCATCAGTGGATGGACTAGCGGCACAGATACGCAGTATTTT. As protein: CAISGWTSGTDTQYF. The chain joins TRBV10-3 to TRBJ2-3; 9 bases are shared with TRBD2. This CDR3 comprises 15 residues. CDR1 and CDR2 (germline): ENHRY, SYGVKD. The J segment lost 1 base and the V segment lost 4 bases, leaving 3 bases of the junction unmatched.